These 25 T cell receptor beta chains were sequenced from one sample in a study of blood T cell repertoires in COVID-19. Sequenced by immunoSEQ multiplex PCR; TCRdb stores in-frame clones only, minus some. Among fewer than 300,000 clones listed, around 90% were seen once. The sequenced material came from PBMCs or T cells enriched from blood (not recorded which). These receptors all stem from a woman aged 35 to 49 with acute COVID-19.

The chain recombines TRBV6-2 or TRBV6-3 with TRBJ2-7; TRBD1 is a possible D gene (5 bases). V lost 6 bases and J 3 bases, leaving 18 bases between the germline ends. Germline V gene lookup returns CDR1 MNHEY and CDR2 SVGEGT. The CDR3 loop spans 15 amino acids. DNA of the CDR3: TGTGCCAGCAGCCCAGACAGCTCAATAGACTACGAGCAGTACTTC. Its protein product is CASSPDSSIDYEQYF.

The chain uses TRBV5-1 and TRBJ2-2, with 10 bases aligning to TRBD2. This CDR3 has 16 residues. Germline V lookup: CDR1 SGHRS, CDR2 YFSETQ. V was clipped by 0 bases and J by 4 bases; unmatched bases: 3. The DNA for the CDR3 is TGCGCCAGCAGCTTGGTGGCTAGCGGGGGCACCGGGGAGCTGTTTTTT. Protein: CASSLVASGGTGELFF.

The chain uses TRBV6-6 and TRBJ2-3, with D tentatively TRBD2 (7 bases). Trimming shortened V by 4 bases and J by 2 bases, and 13 bases separated the two germline ends. The CDR3 has 15 residues. CDR1 and CDR2 from the germline V gene are MNHNY and SVGAGI (reference sequence). This chain's CDR3 is CASSLGGLPTDTQYF. In DNA, the CDR3 is TGTGCCAGCAGTTTGGGGGGGCTTCCCACAGATACGCAGTATTTT.

J is TRBJ2-3 and V is TRBV6-5; D gene ambiguous. The V gene's germline CDR1 is MNHEY and CDR2 SVGAGI. The length of the CDR3 is 13 residues. V lost 6 bases and J 7 bases, leaving 14 bases between the germline ends. The CDR3 region is CASSRYLSNTQYF. The DNA for the CDR3 is TGTGCCAGCAGCCGCTACCTCTCTAATACGCAGTATTTT.

The chain recombines TRBV4-1 with TRBJ1-4; 7 nucleotides align to TRBD1. In germline, CDR1 is MGHRA, CDR2 YSYEKL. The CDR3 loop spans 14 amino acids. J gave up 9 bases and V 5 bases, and 9 bases lay outside the gene matches. CDR3 DNA: TGCGCCAGCAGCACCGATGACAGGGTGAAAAAACTGTTTTTT. It specifies CASSTDDRVKKLFF.

The chain has TRBV9 and TRBJ1-6; possible D gene TRBD1, 5 bases. The CDR3 length is 16 residues. The V and J ends lost 0 bases and 9 bases respectively, with 16 bases between them. Per germline, CDR1 SGDLS and CDR2 YYNGEE. The CDR3 DNA follows: TGTGCCAGCAGCGTAGGGGATCGGGGGGTCAGTTCACCCCTCCACTTT. Translating gives CASSVGDRGVSSPLHF.

The V call is TRBV14, the J call TRBJ1-6; D remains unclear. Germline assignment: CDR1 SGHDN and CDR2 FVKESK. V gave up 0 bases and J gave up 3 bases, with 12 bases separating them. The CDR3 consists of 17 residues. CDR3 in amino acids: CASSQDPTGSYNSPLHF. CDR3 DNA sequence: TGTGCCAGCAGCCAAGATCCGACGGGGAGCTATAATTCACCCCTCCACTTT.

The V call is TRBV14, the J call TRBJ1-2, with D perhaps matching TRBD1 (5 bases). Between the trimmed V and J ends, which lost 4 bases and 2 bases, there was a span of 17 bases. The germline gives CDR1 SGHDN, CDR2 FVKESK. The CDR3 runs to 16 residues. CDR3 in amino acids: CASSLNNGGGNYGYTF. For the CDR3, the DNA is TGTGCCAGCAGCCTCAACAACGGGGGTGGAAACTATGGCTACACCTTC. Based on the CDR3 plus reference TRBV14 and TRBJ1-2, the full variable domain is EAGVTQFPSHSVIEKGQTVTLRCDPISGHDNLYWYRRVMGKEIKFLLHFVKESKQDESGMPNNRFLAERTGGTYSTLKVQPAELEDSGVYFCASSLNNGGGNYGYTFGSGTRLTVV.

The chain carries TRBV2 and TRBJ2-7; 7 nucleotides agree with TRBD1. The V gene's germline CDR1 is SNHLY and CDR2 FYNNEI. CDR3 length: 15 residues. V shed 7 bases, J shed 5 bases, and the junction held 14 bases outside the gene matches. CDR3 sequence (DNA): TGTGCCAGCAAGTCAAGGACAGGAGTCCCCGACGAGCAGTACTTC. Its protein product is CASKSRTGVPDEQYF.

This chain joins TRBV15 and TRBJ2-1; D remains ambiguous. CDR3 length: 12 amino acids. Germline lookup yields CDR1 LNHNV and CDR2 YYDKDF (reference sequence). V lost 0 bases and J lost 14, with 11 bases in between. The CDR3 spells CATSRDPQHEFF. The CDR3 nucleotides are TGTGCCACCAGCAGAGATCCCCAACATGAGTTCTTC.

J is TRBJ1-3 and V is TRBV2; maybe TRBD1 (5 bases). The CDR3 loop spans 15 amino acids. The germline V gene encodes CDR1 SNHLY and CDR2 FYNNEI. With 3 bases removed from V and 7 bases from J, the gap between germline ends came to 16 bases. CDR3 region: CASSELGQGVNTIYF. The CDR3 DNA reads as TGTGCCAGCAGTGAGTTGGGGCAGGGCGTGAACACCATATATTTT.

This chain uses TRBV7-9 with TRBJ2-7; TRBD2 is a possible D gene (5 bases). Trimming shortened V by 9 bases and J by 1 base, and 19 bases separated the two germline ends. The CDR3 spans 15 residues. Germline V CDR1 and CDR2: SEHNR, FQNEAQ (reference sequence). CDR3 amino acids: CARSPLAGGSYEQYF. CDR3 DNA: TGTGCCAGGTCCCCTTTGGCGGGTGGGTCCTACGAGCAGTACTTC.

This chain uses TRBV2 with TRBJ2-1; 13 bases are shared with TRBD2. The CDR3 runs to 14 residues. Germline CDR1 is SNHLY and CDR2 is FYNNEI. J lost 9 bases, V lost 6 bases, and 5 bases had no gene match. This chain's CDR3 is CASRGTSGKGEQFF. CDR3 nucleotides: TGTGCCAGCAGAGGGACTAGCGGGAAAGGTGAGCAGTTCTTC.

The gene calls are TRBV7-2 and TRBJ2-1; 9 bases align to TRBD2. CDR3 length equals 15 residues. J was trimmed by 4 bases and V by 5 bases; bases with no gene match: 6. Germline assignment: CDR1 SGHTA and CDR2 FQGNSA. CDR3 DNA: TGTGCCAGCAGCCGGCTAGCGGGGACTTACAATGAGCAGTTCTTC. Protein product: CASSRLAGTYNEQFF.

The sample holds a few counts of this clone. The chain carries TRBV6-5 and TRBJ1-1; the match to TRBD1 covers 8 bases. V shed 2 bases and J 7 bases; nucleotides not matched to a gene: 9. CDR3 length: 15 amino acids. Looked up from germline, CDR1 is MNHEY and CDR2 is SVGAGI. DNA for the CDR3: TGTGCCAGCAGTTACAGAGGACAGGGAGGGGGTGAAGCTTTCTTT. It encodes CASSYRGQGGGEAFF.

The chain carries TRBV5-1 and TRBJ2-5, with 14 bases aligning to TRBD2. Germline V lookup: CDR1 SGHRS, CDR2 YFSETQ. The CDR3 totals 17 residues. V lost 4 bases and J lost 4; bases outside the gene matches: 9. This chain's CDR3 is CASSPPRLAGGGETQYF. DNA of the CDR3: TGCGCCAGCAGCCCTCCCCGACTAGCGGGGGGGGGAGAGACCCAGTACTTC.

The V and J genes are TRBV5-1 and TRBJ2-1; D is unclear. The length of the CDR3 is 13 residues. V lost 6 bases and J 4 bases, leaving 11 bases between the germline ends. Looked up from germline, CDR1 is SGHRS and CDR2 is YFSETQ. The CDR3 DNA is TGCGCCAGCAAAGAGGAGTCGTACAATGAGCAGTTCTTC. It specifies CASKEESYNEQFF.

The chain couples TRBV28 to TRBJ2-7; 7 positions agree with TRBD2. This CDR3 is built from 15 residues. V trimming: 6 bases; J trimming: 1 base; junction bases outside the gene matches: 9. Germline values: CDR1 MDHEN, CDR2 SYDVKM. CDR3 sequence reads: CASRGGSGLSYEQYF. The DNA for the CDR3 is TGTGCCAGCAGGGGGGGTAGCGGGCTATCCTACGAGCAGTACTTC.

This clone was counted once. This chain uses TRBV19 with TRBJ1-2; TRBD1 matches at 7 bases. Germline V gene lookup returns CDR1 LNHDA and CDR2 SQIVND (reference sequence). Trimming took 7 bases from V and 2 from J; bases not matched to a gene: 7. The CDR3 covers 14 residues. CDR3 in amino acids: CASKQGTGNYGYTF. In DNA, the CDR3 is TGTGCCAGTAAACAGGGGACCGGCAACTATGGCTACACCTTC.

This clone was recorded a few times. The chain combines TRBV9 with TRBJ1-2, with TRBD1 matching 8 bases. The CDR3 consists of 15 residues. V lost 4 bases and J lost 8; bases outside the gene matches: 13. From germline, CDR1 is SGDLS and CDR2 YYNGEE. CDR3 sequence: CASSRQDRGRSGYTF. The CDR3 coding sequence is TGTGCCAGCAGCAGACAAGACAGGGGAAGAAGCGGCTACACCTTC.

The chain employs TRBV30 and TRBJ1-3, with D perhaps TRBD1 (5 bases). The CDR3 runs 15 residues. Looked up from germline, CDR1 is GTSNPN and CDR2 is SVGIG (reference sequence). The V gene lost 1 base and the J gene lost 2 bases, with 12 bases spanning the gap. The CDR3 loop reads CAWSGRQGPGNTIYF. In DNA, the CDR3 is TGTGCCTGGAGTGGGCGGCAGGGCCCTGGAAACACCATATATTTT.

V is TRBV3-1 (or the pseudogene TRBV3-2) and J is TRBJ2-7, with 11 bases aligning to TRBD2. The V and J ends lost 3 bases and 7 bases, in that order; junction bases with no gene match: 5. The germline CDR1 and CDR2 sequences are LGHDT and YNNKEL (reference sequence). This CDR3 contains 14 residues. The CDR3 loop is CASSHLSGRGEQYF. CDR3 nucleotides: TGTGCCAGCAGCCACCTTAGCGGGAGGGGGGAGCAGTACTTC.

This clone was recorded once. The chain uses TRBV2 and TRBJ1-6; D is possibly TRBD1 (6 bases). Looked up from germline, CDR1 is SNHLY and CDR2 is FYNNEI. Trimming removed 7 bases at V and 10 bases at J, with 11 bases between. The CDR3 consists of 12 residues. The CDR3 DNA reads as TGTGCCAGCAACTTACAGGGATCACCCCTCCACTTT. The encoded protein is CASNLQGSPLHF. The variable domain in full, completed from reference TRBV2 and TRBJ1-6, reads EPEVTQTPSHQVTQMGQEVILRCVPISNHLYFYWYRQILGQKVEFLVSFYNNEISEKSEIFDDQFSVERPDGSNFTLKIRSTKLEDSAMYFCASNLQGSPLHFGNGTRLTVT.

V usage is TRBV29-1 and J usage is TRBJ1-1; the D is unclear. V lost 4 bases, J lost 2 bases, and 11 bases lay in between. The CDR3 contains 13 residues. Germline CDR1 reads SQVTM; CDR2 reads ANQGSEA. As DNA, the CDR3 is TGCAGCGTTGTGGGCAGGCCTAACACTGAAGCTTTCTTT. Translating gives CSVVGRPNTEAFF. Combining the CDR3 with reference TRBV29-1 and TRBJ1-1 gives the whole variable domain SAVISQKPSRDICQRGTSLTIQCQVDSQVTMMFWYRQQPGQSLTLIATANQGSEATYESGFVIDKFPISRPNLTFSTLTVSNMSPEDSSIYLCSVVGRPNTEAFFGQGTRLTVV.

This clone was recorded only once. The rearrangement links TRBV27 to TRBJ2-5, with TRBD2 matching 7 bases. The ends lost 6 bases at V and 2 bases at J; junction bases unmatched: 9. Germline CDR1 reads MNHEY; CDR2 reads SMNVEV (reference sequence). The CDR3 runs to 15 residues. CDR3 sequence: CASRPRGGVQETQYF. The CDR3 coding sequence is TGTGCCAGCAGACCCCGCGGGGGAGTACAAGAGACCCAGTACTTC.